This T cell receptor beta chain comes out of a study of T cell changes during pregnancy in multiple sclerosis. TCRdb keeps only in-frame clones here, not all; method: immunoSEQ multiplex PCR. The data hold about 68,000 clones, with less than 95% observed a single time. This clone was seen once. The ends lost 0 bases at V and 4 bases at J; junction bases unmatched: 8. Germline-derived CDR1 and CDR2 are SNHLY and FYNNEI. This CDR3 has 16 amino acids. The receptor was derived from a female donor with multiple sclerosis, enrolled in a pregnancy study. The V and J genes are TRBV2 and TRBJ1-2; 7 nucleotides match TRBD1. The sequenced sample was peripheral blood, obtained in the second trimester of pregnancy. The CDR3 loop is CASSEAGTEISYGYTF. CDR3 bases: TGTGCCAGCAGTGAAGCAGGGACAGAGATTAGCTATGGCTACACCTTC.